This T cell receptor beta chain was sequenced during a study of T cells after yellow fever vaccination. Broader study findings: The secondary response peaked faster, at day 5 versus 15, but was weaker.

One entry per CDR3 protein, called by TCRdb with MiXCR from the 5' RACE reads. This sample has 100,000 to 150,000 distinct CDR3 sequences, with around 7.4% found just once. The junction had 24 bases not matched to a gene; V was cut back by 7 bases and J by 1 base. CDR3 length: 21 residues. The germline gives CDR1 ENHRY, CDR2 SYGVKD. The table lists this clonotype with many counts. Antigen: not known. The origin of this receptor is a man between 18 and 29 years old who received the YFV17D yellow fever vaccine. The genes are TRBV10-3 and TRBJ2-7, with 11 bases identical to TRBD2. The sample in question was CD4+ T cells sorted from PBMCs, obtained 10 days after the first yellow fever vaccination. Here the CDR3 DNA reads TGTGCCATCAAAGGAGGGTTAACTAGCGGGGGCCCCGAGGGGACATCCTACGAGCAGTACTTC. Protein product: CAIKGGLTSGGPEGTSYEQYF.